This T cell receptor (beta chain) stems from a study of somatic mutations in cytotoxic T cells in rheumatoid arthritis. CDR3 length: 13 residues. Germline CDR1 and CDR2: MDHEN and SYDVKM. Broader study findings: Compared with age-matched healthy controls, rheumatoid arthritis patients did not differ significantly in CD8+ T-cell clonality. No multiple-comparison adjustment was applied to the slight TRBV07 underrepresentation in rheumatoid arthritis patients.

Sequencing used immunoSEQ multiplex PCR; TCRdb keeps in-frame clones, though not all of them. The data show 9,500 to 15,000 clones, around 86% seen once. On this clone: The antigen remains undetermined.

Comprising about 50% females and having a median age of about 61 years (range about 21-75), blood donors constituted the healthy controls. The receptor was isolated from a woman aged 55-69 years in good health. The sequenced material came from CD8+ T cells sorted from blood. The rearrangement uses TRBV28 and TRBJ2-5; 8 bases match TRBD1. The DNA matches TRBJ2-7 better at its end, which makes the J call doubtful. The CDR3 here is CASRSTGAGEQYF. In DNA, the CDR3 is TGTGCCAGCAGGTCGACAGGGGCGGGCGAGCAGTACTTC.